This T cell receptor beta chain emerged from a study of blood T cell repertoires in COVID-19. Only a few counts were recorded for this clone. Some clones are missing from TCRdb's copy, which holds only in-frame ones; the method was immunoSEQ multiplex PCR. The data hold about 83,000 clones, with 80% to 90% observed a single time. Sample: peripheral blood. The clonotype was recovered from a woman of 80 years or more with acute or convalescent COVID-19.

The CDR3 DNA reads as TGCAGCGTTAGTTTAGGAGGGTCTGGGGCCAACGTCCTGACTTTC. Translating it yields CSVSLGGSGANVLTF. The J gene is TRBJ2-6, the V gene TRBV29-1; a possible D gene is TRBD2 (6 bases). The CDR3 is made up of 15 amino acids. CDR1 is SQVTM and CDR2 is ANQGSEA in the germline V gene. V was shortened by 5 bases and J by 1 base, with 12 bases between the two germline ends. The variable domain in full, with the rest retrieved from reference TRBV29-1 and TRBJ2-6, is SAVISQKPSRDICQRGTSLTIQCQVDSQVTMMFWYRQQPGQSLTLIATANQGSEATYESGFVIDKFPISRPNLTFSTLTVSNMSPEDSSIYLCSVSLGGSGANVLTFGAGSRLTVL.